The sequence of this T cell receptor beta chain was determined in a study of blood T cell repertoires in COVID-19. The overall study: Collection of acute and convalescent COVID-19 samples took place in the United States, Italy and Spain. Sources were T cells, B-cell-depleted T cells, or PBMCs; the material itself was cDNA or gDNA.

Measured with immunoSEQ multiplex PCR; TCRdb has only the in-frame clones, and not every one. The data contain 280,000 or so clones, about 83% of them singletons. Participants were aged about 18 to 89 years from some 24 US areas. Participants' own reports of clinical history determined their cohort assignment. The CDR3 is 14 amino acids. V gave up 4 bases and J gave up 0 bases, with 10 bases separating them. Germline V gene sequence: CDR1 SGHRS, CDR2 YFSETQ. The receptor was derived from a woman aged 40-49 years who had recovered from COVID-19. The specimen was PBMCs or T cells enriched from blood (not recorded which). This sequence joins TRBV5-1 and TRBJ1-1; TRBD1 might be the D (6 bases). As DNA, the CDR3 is TGCGCCAGCAGCCTGGACAGCATGAACACTGAAGCTTTCTTT. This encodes CASSLDSMNTEAFF.